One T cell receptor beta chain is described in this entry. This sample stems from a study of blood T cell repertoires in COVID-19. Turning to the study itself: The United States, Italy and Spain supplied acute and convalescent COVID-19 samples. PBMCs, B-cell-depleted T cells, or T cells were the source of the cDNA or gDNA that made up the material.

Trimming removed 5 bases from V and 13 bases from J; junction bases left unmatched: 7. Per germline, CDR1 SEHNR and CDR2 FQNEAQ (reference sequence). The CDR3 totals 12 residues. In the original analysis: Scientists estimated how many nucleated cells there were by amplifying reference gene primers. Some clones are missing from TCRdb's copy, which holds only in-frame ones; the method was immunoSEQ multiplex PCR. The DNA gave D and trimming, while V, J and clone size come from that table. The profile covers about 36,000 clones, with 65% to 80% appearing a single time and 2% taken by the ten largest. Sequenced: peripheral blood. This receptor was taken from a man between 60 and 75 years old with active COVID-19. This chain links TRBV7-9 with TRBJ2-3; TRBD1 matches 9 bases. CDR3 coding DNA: TGTGCCAGCAGCGAAGAGACAGGGGGGAAGTATTTT. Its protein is CASSEETGGKYF.